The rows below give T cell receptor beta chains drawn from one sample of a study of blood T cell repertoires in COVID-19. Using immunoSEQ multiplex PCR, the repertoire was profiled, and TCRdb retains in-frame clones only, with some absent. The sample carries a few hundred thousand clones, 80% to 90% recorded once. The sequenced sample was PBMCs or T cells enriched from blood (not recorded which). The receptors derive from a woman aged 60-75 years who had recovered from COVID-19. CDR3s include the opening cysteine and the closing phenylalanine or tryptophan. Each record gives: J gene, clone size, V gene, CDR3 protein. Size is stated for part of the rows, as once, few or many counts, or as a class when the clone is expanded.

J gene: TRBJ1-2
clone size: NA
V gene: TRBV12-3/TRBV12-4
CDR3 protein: CASSNPGSLGYTF

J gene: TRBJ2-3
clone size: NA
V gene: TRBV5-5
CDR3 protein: CASSLFWTGGIDTQYF

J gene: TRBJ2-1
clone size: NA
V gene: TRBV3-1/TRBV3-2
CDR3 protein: CASSQRGHNEQFF

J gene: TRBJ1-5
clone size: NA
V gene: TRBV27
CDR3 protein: CASSLAGGQPQHF

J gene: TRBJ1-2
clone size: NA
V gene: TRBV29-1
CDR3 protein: CSAGDRVDYGYTF

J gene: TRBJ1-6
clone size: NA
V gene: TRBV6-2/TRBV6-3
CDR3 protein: CASSYARGGNSPLHF

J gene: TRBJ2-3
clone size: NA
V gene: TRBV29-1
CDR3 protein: CSVQGRDTQYF

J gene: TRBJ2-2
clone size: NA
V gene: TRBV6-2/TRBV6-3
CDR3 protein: CASSRFRTGKGTGELFF

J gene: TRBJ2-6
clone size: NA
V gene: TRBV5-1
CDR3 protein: CASSFSRGSSGANVLTF

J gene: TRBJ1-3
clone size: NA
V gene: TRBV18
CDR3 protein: CASSPSLTGTSGNTIYF

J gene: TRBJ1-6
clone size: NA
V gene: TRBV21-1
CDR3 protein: CASSRIRLALHF

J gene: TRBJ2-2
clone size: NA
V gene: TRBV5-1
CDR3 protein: CASSFRLAGENTGELFF

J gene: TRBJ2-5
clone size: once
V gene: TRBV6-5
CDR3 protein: CASSIGTGETQYF

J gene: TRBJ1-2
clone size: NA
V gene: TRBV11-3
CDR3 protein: CASSSLDRGGGYTF

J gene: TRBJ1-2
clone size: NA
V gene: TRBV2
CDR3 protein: CASSEETDPNYGYTF

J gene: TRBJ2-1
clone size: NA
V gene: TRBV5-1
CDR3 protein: CASSQLAAGGYNEQFF

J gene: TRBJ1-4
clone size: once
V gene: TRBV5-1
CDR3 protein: CASSFWTGAQGEKLFF

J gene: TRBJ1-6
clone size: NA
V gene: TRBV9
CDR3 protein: CASSPARGQGNSPLHF

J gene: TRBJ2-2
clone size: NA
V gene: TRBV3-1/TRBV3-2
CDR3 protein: CASSLRKTQGSGELFF

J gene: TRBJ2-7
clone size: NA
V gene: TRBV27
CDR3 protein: CASSPLPSYEQYF

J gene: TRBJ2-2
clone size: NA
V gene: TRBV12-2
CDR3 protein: CASRRLVAGETGELFF

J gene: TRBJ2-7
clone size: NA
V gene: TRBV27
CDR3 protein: CASSLQLGHAYEQYF

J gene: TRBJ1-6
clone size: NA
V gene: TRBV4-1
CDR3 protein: CASSQDSGQGTPPLHF

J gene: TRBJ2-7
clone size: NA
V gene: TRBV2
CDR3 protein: CASNPRTGGFHEQYF

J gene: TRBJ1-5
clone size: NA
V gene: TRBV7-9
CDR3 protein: CASSLGAGKQPQHF

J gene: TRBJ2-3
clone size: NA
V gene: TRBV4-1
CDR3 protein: CASSQSPGDTQYF

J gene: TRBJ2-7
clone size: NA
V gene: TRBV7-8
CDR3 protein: CASSFKGGQEEQYF

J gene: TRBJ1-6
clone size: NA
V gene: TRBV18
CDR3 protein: CASSPQGQNSPLHF

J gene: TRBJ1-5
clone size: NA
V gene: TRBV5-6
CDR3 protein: CASSPGTLNQPQHF